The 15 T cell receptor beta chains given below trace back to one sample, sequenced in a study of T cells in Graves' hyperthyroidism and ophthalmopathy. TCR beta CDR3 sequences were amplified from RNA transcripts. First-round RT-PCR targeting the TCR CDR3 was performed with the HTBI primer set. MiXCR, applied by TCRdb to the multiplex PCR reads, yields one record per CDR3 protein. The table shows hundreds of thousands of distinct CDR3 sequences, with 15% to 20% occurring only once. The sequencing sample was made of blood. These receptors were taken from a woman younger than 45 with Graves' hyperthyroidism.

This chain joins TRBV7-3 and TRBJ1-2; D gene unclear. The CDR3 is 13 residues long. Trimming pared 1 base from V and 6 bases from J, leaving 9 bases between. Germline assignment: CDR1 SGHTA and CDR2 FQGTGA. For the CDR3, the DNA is TGTGCCAGCAGCTTAAAGGGAGGCCATGGCTACACCTTC. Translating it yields CASSLKGGHGYTF.

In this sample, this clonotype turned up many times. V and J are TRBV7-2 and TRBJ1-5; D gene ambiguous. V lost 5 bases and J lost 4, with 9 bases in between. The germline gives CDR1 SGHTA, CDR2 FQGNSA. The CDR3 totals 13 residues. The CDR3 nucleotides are TGTGCCAGCAGCGCAGACCTAAATCAGCCCCAGCATTTT. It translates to CASSADLNQPQHF.

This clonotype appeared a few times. The CDR3: CASSSNQGALQGNEQFF. In DNA, the CDR3 is TGTGCCAGTAGTTCAAACCAGGGGGCCCTACAAGGGAATGAGCAGTTCTTC. The chain recombines TRBV19 with TRBJ2-1, with TRBD1 identical over 8 bases. Trimming cost V 5 bases and J 7 bases; bases outside gene matches: 16. CDR3 size: 17 residues. The germline CDR1 and CDR2 sequences are LNHDA and SQIVND (reference sequence).

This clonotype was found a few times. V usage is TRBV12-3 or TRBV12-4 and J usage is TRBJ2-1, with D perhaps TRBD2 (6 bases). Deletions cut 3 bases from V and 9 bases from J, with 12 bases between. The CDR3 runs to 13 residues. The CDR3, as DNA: TGTGCCAGCAGTTTTAGACTAGTTGGTGAGCAGTTCTTC. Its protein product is CASSFRLVGEQFF.

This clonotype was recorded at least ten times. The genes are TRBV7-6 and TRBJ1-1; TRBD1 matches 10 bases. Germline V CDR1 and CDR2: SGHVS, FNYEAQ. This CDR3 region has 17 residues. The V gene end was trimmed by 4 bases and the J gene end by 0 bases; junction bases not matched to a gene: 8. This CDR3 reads CASSSSGTGALNTEAFF. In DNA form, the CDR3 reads TGTGCCAGCAGCTCCTCCGGGACAGGGGCCCTGAACACTGAAGCTTTCTTT. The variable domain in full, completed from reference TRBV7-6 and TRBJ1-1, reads GAGVSQSPRYKVTKRGQDVALRCDPISGHVSLYWYRQALGQGPEFLTYFNYEAQQDKSGLPNDRFSAERPEGSISTLTIQRTEQRDSAMYRCASSSSGTGALNTEAFFGQGTRLTVV.

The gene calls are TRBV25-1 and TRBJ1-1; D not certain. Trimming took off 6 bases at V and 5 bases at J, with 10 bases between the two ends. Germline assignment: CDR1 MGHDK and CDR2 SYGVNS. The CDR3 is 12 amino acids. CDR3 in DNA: TGTGCCAGCAGAATAGGGCGTACTGAAGCTTTCTTT. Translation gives CASRIGRTEAFF.

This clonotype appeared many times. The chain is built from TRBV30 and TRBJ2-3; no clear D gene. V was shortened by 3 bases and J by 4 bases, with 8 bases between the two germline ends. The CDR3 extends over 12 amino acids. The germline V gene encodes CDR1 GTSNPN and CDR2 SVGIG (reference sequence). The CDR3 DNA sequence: TGTGCCTGGAGCCGAAAGTCAGATACGCAGTATTTT. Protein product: CAWSRKSDTQYF.

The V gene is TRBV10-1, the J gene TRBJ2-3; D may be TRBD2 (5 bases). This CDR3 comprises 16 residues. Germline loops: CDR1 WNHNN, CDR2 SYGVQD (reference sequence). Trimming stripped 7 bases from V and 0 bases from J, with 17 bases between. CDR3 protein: CASTPGESGSTDTQYF. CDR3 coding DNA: TGCGCCAGCACCCCCGGAGAGAGCGGTAGCACAGATACGCAGTATTTT.

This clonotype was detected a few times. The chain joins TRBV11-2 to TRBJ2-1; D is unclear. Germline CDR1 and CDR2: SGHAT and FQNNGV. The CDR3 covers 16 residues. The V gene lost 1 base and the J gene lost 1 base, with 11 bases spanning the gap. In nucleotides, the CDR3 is TGTGCCAGCAGCTTAGGCTGGCGCAGGTCCTACAATGAGCAGTTCTTC. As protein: CASSLGWRRSYNEQFF. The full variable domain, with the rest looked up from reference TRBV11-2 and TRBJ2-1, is EAGVAQSPRYKIIEKRQSVAFWCNPISGHATLYWYQQILGQGPKLLIQFQNNGVVDDSQLPKDRFSAERLKGVDSTLKIQPAKLEDSAVYLCASSLGWRRSYNEQFFGPGTRLTVL.

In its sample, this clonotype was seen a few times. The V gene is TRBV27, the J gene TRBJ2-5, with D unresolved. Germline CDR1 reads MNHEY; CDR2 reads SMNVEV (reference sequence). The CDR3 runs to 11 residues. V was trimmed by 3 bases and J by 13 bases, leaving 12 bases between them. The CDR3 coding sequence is TGTGCCAGCAGTTTTTGGGGATCATGGTACTTC. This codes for CASSFWGSWYF.

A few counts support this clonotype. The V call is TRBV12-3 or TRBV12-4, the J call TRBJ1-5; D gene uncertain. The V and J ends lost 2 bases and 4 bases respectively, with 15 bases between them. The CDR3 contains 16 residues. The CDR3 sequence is CASSLYTPQVNQPQHF. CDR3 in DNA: TGTGCCAGCAGTTTATATACCCCACAAGTAAATCAGCCCCAGCATTTT.

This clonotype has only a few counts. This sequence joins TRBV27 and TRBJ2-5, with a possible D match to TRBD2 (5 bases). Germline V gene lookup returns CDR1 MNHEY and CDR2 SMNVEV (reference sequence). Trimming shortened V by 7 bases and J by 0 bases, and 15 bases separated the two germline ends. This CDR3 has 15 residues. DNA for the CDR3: TGTGCCAGCAAAAACCTTCCGGGGTACCAAGAGACCCAGTACTTC. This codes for CASKNLPGYQETQYF.

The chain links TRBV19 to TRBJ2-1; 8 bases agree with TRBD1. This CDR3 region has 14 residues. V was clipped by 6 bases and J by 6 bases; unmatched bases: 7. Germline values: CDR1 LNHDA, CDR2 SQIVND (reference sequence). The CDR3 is CASSPTGATNEQFF. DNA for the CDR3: TGTGCCAGTAGCCCGACAGGGGCAACCAATGAGCAGTTCTTC. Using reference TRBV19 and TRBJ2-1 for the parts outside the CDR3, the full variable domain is DGGITQSPKYLFRKEGQNVTLSCEQNLNHDAMYWYRQDPGQGLRLIYYSQIVNDFQKGDIAEGYSVSREKKESFPLTVTSAQKNPTAFYLCASSPTGATNEQFFGPGTRLTVL.

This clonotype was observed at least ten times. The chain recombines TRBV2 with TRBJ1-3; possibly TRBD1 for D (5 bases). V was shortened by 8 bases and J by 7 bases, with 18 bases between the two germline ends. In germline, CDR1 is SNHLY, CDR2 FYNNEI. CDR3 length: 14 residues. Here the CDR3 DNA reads TGTGCCAGCGGGGAAGGGGATCGGAAGAACACCATATATTTT. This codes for CASGEGDRKNTIYF. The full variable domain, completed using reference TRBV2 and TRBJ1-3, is EPEVTQTPSHQVTQMGQEVILRCVPISNHLYFYWYRQILGQKVEFLVSFYNNEISEKSEIFDDQFSVERPDGSNFTLKIRSTKLEDSAMYFCASGEGDRKNTIYFGEGSWLTVV.

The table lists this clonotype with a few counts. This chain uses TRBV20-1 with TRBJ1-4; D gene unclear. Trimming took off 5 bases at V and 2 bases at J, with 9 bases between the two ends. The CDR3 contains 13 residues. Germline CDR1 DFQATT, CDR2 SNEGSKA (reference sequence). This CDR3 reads CSAWTSTNEKLFF. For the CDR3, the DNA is TGCAGTGCTTGGACTTCGACTAATGAAAAACTGTTTTTT.